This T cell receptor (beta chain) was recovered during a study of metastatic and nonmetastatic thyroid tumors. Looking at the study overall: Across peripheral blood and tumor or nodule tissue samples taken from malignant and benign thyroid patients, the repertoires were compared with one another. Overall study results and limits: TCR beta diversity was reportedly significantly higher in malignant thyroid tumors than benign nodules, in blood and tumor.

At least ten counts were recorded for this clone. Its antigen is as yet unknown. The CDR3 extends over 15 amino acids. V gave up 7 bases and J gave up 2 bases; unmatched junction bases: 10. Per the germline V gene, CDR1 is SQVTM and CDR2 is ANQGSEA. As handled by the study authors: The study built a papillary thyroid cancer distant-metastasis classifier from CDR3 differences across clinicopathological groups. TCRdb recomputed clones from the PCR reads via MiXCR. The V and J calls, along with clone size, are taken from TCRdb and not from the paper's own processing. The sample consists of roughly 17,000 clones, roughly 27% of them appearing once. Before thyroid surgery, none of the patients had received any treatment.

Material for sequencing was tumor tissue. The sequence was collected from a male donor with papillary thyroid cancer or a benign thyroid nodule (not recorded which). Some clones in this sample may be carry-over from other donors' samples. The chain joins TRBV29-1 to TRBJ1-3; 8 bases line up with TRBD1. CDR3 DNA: TGCAGCGCCGCCGGTCCAGGGGGCCCTGGAAACACCATATATTTT. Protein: CSAAGPGGPGNTIYF.